Only a few counts were recorded for the clone carrying this T cell receptor beta chain. This CDR3 is built from 13 residues. Trimming removed 8 bases from V and 4 bases from J; junction bases left unmatched: 1. Germline loops: CDR1 MNHEY, CDR2 SVGAGI. The data originate from a study of cytomegalovirus exposure and HLA in healthy donors. Study summary: As released early, the data held 75 million to 90 million unique TCRs from HLA-typed donors.

Use of 60 Vbeta and 13 Jbeta primers characterized the PCR. Source study methods: An analysis that came later counted 77 million or so unique TCR beta chains, approximately 10 million shared. The table came from immunoSEQ multiplex PCR; TCRdb's copy has only in-frame clones and leaves some out. V and J calls and clone size are those listed in that table; D and trimming were worked out from the DNA. Seen here are around 120,000 clones, over 60% observed once, and the top ten hold 5.5% to 8%. Sequenced: PBMCs. This TCR came from a woman aged 40 to 49 in good health and CMV-seronegative. This chain joins TRBV6-5 and TRBJ2-5; 13 nucleotides align to TRBD2. CDR3 region: CASGTSGTETQYF. CDR3 in DNA: TGTGCCAGCGGGACTAGCGGGACAGAGACCCAGTACTTC.